These T cell receptor beta chains were read from a single sample in a study of cytomegalovirus exposure and HLA in healthy donors. Data came from immunoSEQ multiplex PCR; TCRdb stores just in-frame clones and leaves some out. Found here are 150,000 to 200,000 clones, more than 75% of them singletons; the top ten hold approximately 1.4%. The sample taken for sequencing was PBMCs. The receptor set was obtained from a woman in her fifties or sixties in good health and CMV-seronegative. CDR3s include the opening cysteine and the closing phenylalanine or tryptophan. The order of the fields is V gene, clone size, J gene, D gene, CDR3 DNA, CDR3 protein. The D gene is left open where the match is weak. Clone size is stated in some rows and not others, as once, few, many or a class when expanded.

>TRBV19|NA|TRBJ2-2|NA
TGTGCCAGTAGTTCCCCGACAGGACCGAACACCGGGGAGCTGTTTTTT
CASSSPTGPNTGELFF
>TRBV14|NA|TRBJ2-7|NA
TGTGCCAGCAGCCCTTACTTTCCAGGCGAGCAGTACTTC
CASSPYFPGEQYF
>TRBV7-8|NA|TRBJ2-7|TRBD1
TGTGCCAGCAGCGCACCGGGACAGGGGACTTACGAGCAGTACTTC
CASSAPGQGTYEQYF
>TRBV18|NA|TRBJ1-5|NA
TGTGCCAGCTCTCCCCAGGGTAGCAATCAGCCCCAGCATTTT
CASSPQGSNQPQHF
>TRBV6-6|NA|TRBJ2-7|NA
TGTGCCAGCAGTCCCCGGACAGGGAGGGGGTACGAGCAGTACTTC
CASSPRTGRGYEQYF
>TRBV7-3|NA|TRBJ1-1|NA
TGTGCCAGCAGCTTAGGGCAGCTCACTGAAGCTTTCTTT
CASSLGQLTEAFF
>TRBV5-1|NA|TRBJ2-7|TRBD1
TGCGCCAGCAGCTTGGGAGACAGGGTGGAAGAGCAGTACTTC
CASSLGDRVEEQYF
>TRBV6-1|NA|TRBJ1-1|NA
TGTGCCAGCAGCAGCTCCGACACGACTAGTACTTTCTTT
CASSSSDTTSTFF
>TRBV19|NA|TRBJ2-1|TRBD1
TGTGCCAGTGCGTTGGGACAGGGGAGGGGTGAGCAGTTCTTC
CASALGQGRGEQFF
>TRBV19|NA|TRBJ1-2|TRBD1
TGTGCCAGTAGTATGGGGACAGGGAATCTGAACTATGGCTACACCTTC
CASSMGTGNLNYGYTF
>TRBV7-9|NA|TRBJ1-2|TRBD1
TGTGCCAGCGAAGGGACAGCTAGTTCAAACTATGGCTACACCTTC
CASEGTASSNYGYTF
>TRBV7-8|NA|TRBJ2-1|NA
TGTGCCAGCAGCCCCGAGCGTAGTGAGCAGTTCTTC
CASSPERSEQFF
>TRBV28|NA|TRBJ2-2|TRBD2
TGTGCCAGCACGGGGACTAGCTCCGGAATTTACACCGGGGAGCTGTTTTTT
CASTGTSSGIYTGELFF
>TRBV5-5|NA|TRBJ2-1|TRBD1
TGTGCCAGCAGCCCCGGACAGGGCGCCGCGAATGAGCAGTTCTTC
CASSPGQGAANEQFF
>TRBV7-3|NA|TRBJ1-3|NA
TGTGCCAGCAGCTTAGGCCCCTCTGGAAACACCATATATTTT
CASSLGPSGNTIYF
>TRBV7-2|NA|TRBJ1-1|NA
TGTGCCAGCAGCTTAGGAGGTCGAGGTACTGAAGCTTTCTTT
CASSLGGRGTEAFF
>TRBV29-1|NA|TRBJ1-1|TRBD1
TGCAGCGTTGATCCGGACAGGGGAGGTGGGGACACTGAAGCTTTCTTT
CSVDPDRGGGDTEAFF
>TRBV7-3|NA|TRBJ1-1|TRBD1
TGTGCCAGCAGCTTGGGACAGGCGAACACTGAAGCTTTCTTT
CASSLGQANTEAFF
>TRBV6-5|NA|TRBJ1-2|NA
TGTGCCAGCAGCCCACACCGTAACTATGGCTACACCTTC
CASSPHRNYGYTF
>TRBV7-8|few|TRBJ2-3|TRBD2
TGTGCCAGCAGATCCCGGCGAGCGGGGGCCGATACGCAGTATTTT
CASRSRRAGADTQYF
>TRBV4-3|once|TRBJ2-1|TRBD2
TGCGCCAGCAGCCAAGATTTCGGACTAGCGGGAGGAACCTCCTACAATGAGCAGTTCTTC
CASSQDFGLAGGTSYNEQFF
>TRBV11-2|once|TRBJ2-7|NA
TGTGCCAGCAGCCCGCCTCAGGGGTCCCGCTCCTACGAGCAGTACTTC
CASSPPQGSRSYEQYF
>TRBV5-1|NA|TRBJ2-7|NA
TGCGCCAGCAGCCCCGTGGGCTATCTCGAGCAGTACTTC
CASSPVGYLEQYF
>TRBV28|NA|TRBJ2-7|NA
TGTGCCAGCAGTTTATATAGGACAGACTACGAGCAGTACTTC
CASSLYRTDYEQYF
>TRBV11-2|NA|TRBJ1-2|NA
TGTGCCAGCAGCTTAGGAACGCAGGGGTCCTATGGCTACACCTTC
CASSLGTQGSYGYTF
>TRBV10-3|NA|TRBJ2-2|TRBD2
TGTGCCATCAGTCGGGGAATAGCGGGACCGAACACCGGGGAGCTGTTTTTT
CAISRGIAGPNTGELFF
>TRBV4-2|NA|TRBJ1-1|NA
TGTGCCAGCAGCCAAGACGGAGGTCACGGGGACACTGAAGCTTTCTTT
CASSQDGGHGDTEAFF
>TRBV5-8|NA|TRBJ2-7|TRBD1
TGTGCCAGCAGGCAACAGGGGGCGAGATACGAGCAGTACTTC
CASRQQGARYEQYF
>TRBV6-1|NA|TRBJ2-3|TRBD2
TGTGCCAGCAGGAGCGGGAGAGGGGCGGCAGATACGCAGTATTTT
CASRSGRGAADTQYF
>TRBV6-5|few|TRBJ1-1|NA
TGTGCCAGCCACCGGGTGGGCACTGAAGCTTTCTTT
CASHRVGTEAFF
>TRBV28|NA|TRBJ1-1|NA
TGTGCCAGCAGCAATAGACGTCGGGGGTCGAGCCTAGTTATGAACACTGAAGCTTTCTTT
CASSNRRRGSSLVMNTEAFF
>TRBV28|NA|TRBJ1-1|TRBD1
TGTGCCAGCAGTCCTTCCGGGACAGGGTCAAACACTGAAGCTTTCTTT
CASSPSGTGSNTEAFF
>TRBV2|NA|TRBJ2-7|NA
TGTGCCAGCAGCGATCAGGGCTACGAGCAGTACTTC
CASSDQGYEQYF
>TRBV6-6|NA|TRBJ2-6|NA
TGTGCCAGCAGTTACTCGAGCTCTGGGGCCAACGTCCTGACTTTC
CASSYSSSGANVLTF
>TRBV7-9|NA|TRBJ1-2|TRBD1
TGTGCCAGCAGCTCGGCGCAGGGGGGTGGCTACACCTTC
CASSSAQGGGYTF
>TRBV6-1|few|TRBJ1-5|NA
TGTGCCAGCAGTGTACCCAGGGTCTCGCCCCAGCATTTT
CASSVPRVSPQHF
>TRBV28|NA|TRBJ1-2|TRBD1
TGTGCCAGCTGGGGACAGGGCTATGGCTACACCTTC
CASWGQGYGYTF
>TRBV27|NA|TRBJ2-1|TRBD2
TGTGCCAGCAGTTCCCCGACTAGCGGGAGGAGAGGTGAGCAGTTCTTC
CASSSPTSGRRGEQFF
>TRBV7-9|NA|TRBJ2-7|NA
TGTGCCAGCAGCCGAACCCCTACGTTGGAGCAGTACTTC
CASSRTPTLEQYF
>TRBV19|NA|TRBJ2-2|TRBD1
TGTGCCAGTAGTCCCCGGGGGGTCGGGACAGGGGTAAACGGGGAGCTGTTTTTT
CASSPRGVGTGVNGELFF
>TRBV7-8|NA|TRBJ1-4|TRBD1
TGTGCCAGCAGCTTAGTAGGACAGGTTCGCTTGGTTTTT
CASSLVGQVRLVF
>TRBV6-1|NA|TRBJ1-6|TRBD1
TGTGCCAGTGAAACAGGGGGGAATTCACCCCTCCACTTT
CASETGGNSPLHF
>TRBV10-3|once|TRBJ2-1|NA
TGTGCCATCAGTGAGGGGCTGAGCTACAATGGGCAGTTCTTC
CAISEGLSYNGQFF
>TRBV5-6|NA|TRBJ2-5|NA
TGTGCCAGCAGCTTCGGGACAAACCCCAGAGAGACCCAGTACTTC
CASSFGTNPRETQYF
>TRBV5-4|NA|TRBJ2-7|TRBD2
TGTGCCAGCAGCTCTAGTCCGGGACTAGCGGGCCCCTCCTACGAGCAGTACTTC
CASSSSPGLAGPSYEQYF
>TRBV10-3|NA|TRBJ2-7|NA
TGTGCCATCAGGCGCGGGTCTACCTACGAGCAGTACTTC
CAIRRGSTYEQYF
>TRBV28|NA|TRBJ1-5|NA
TGTGCCAGCAGTTTTTCTGGACACCCCAATCAGCCCCAGCATTTT
CASSFSGHPNQPQHF
>TRBV27|once|TRBJ2-1|TRBD1
TGTGCCAGCAGTTTATCAGGTGTTGGGACAGGGGGCCCCTACAATGAGCAGTTCTTC
CASSLSGVGTGGPYNEQFF